This T cell receptor (beta chain) was recovered during a study of T cell clonality in common variable immunodeficiency. This clone was counted many times. Read data end 3 residues before the CDR3 end; the end is taken from the germline J gene. Trimming removed 1 base at V and 5 bases at J, with 17 bases between. CDR3 length equals 16 residues. Germline loops: CDR1 MGHRA, CDR2 YSYEKL. Patients and controls were mostly of Caucasian heritage. Only in-frame clones appear in the TCRdb table, and some are missing; sequencing was by immunoSEQ multiplex PCR. The sample is made up of about 60,000 clones, none counted only once.

J is TRBJ1-1 and V is TRBV4-1; D is perhaps TRBD1 (5 bases). Material for sequencing was peripheral blood mononuclear cells. This receptor was taken from a person aged 18 to 70 in good health. The sequenced CDR3 bases are TGCGCCAGCAGCCAAGTCCCGGGACTCATCAGGACTGAA. It encodes CASSQVPGLIRTE. The whole CDR3 region reads CASSQVPGLIRTEAFF.